The sequence of this TCR beta chain was determined in a study of shared clonotypes between healthy human individuals. Method: immunoSEQ multiplex PCR; TCRdb's copy keeps in-frame clones and lacks some. The sample includes 850,000 to 1,200,000 clones, about 76% of them seen just once. Findings and limits, study-wide: Although depth was large, rarefaction showed that sequencing of the sorted subsets was incomplete.

Each sample came from a Caucasian adult donor living in Nashville, Tennessee. The study separated CD4+ cells into CD45RA+ naive and CD45RA-negative memory subsets. Regarding this clone: The antigen remains undetermined. In the same sample, other DNA sequences code for this CDR3.

This clonotype originated in a young man in good health. Sequenced material: memory CD4+ T cells sorted from blood. Subset indicated: CD45RA-negative fraction.

The DNA of the CDR3 is TGTGCCAGCAGCCGGACAGGGAACACTGAAGCTTTCTTT. It yields the protein CASSRTGNTEAFF. The gene calls are TRBV7-2 and TRBJ1-1; TRBD1 matches 7 bases. This CDR3 has 13 amino acids. V was clipped by 5 bases and J by 1 base; unmatched bases: 1. Per the germline V gene, CDR1 is SGHTA and CDR2 is FQGNSA.